This T cell receptor (beta chain) originates from a study of OX40 agonist ivuxolimab in advanced cancers. General notes on the study: Ivuxolimab was a fully human IgG2 agonistic monoclonal antibody targeting the costimulatory receptor OX40 (CD134). Intravenous ivuxolimab was administered to patients every 2 weeks at six dose levels: 0.01, 0.1, 0.3, 1.5, 3 and 10 mg/kg. Of the roughly 52 dose-escalation patients, hepatocellular carcinoma was present in 19, melanoma in roughly 15, renal cell carcinoma in 9 and head and neck cancer in 9. The dose-escalation cohort was approximately 83% male with a mean age of about 54 years, ranging from about 23 to 85. Patients were allowed to have had prior anti-PD-1, anti-PD-L1 or anti-CTLA-4 therapy, and 40% to 45% of the dose-escalation patients had previously received checkpoint inhibitors. Three dose-escalation patients achieved partial responses, one with hepatocellular carcinoma and two with cutaneous melanoma. The purpose of peripheral TCRbeta sequencing was to test whether ivuxolimab changed TCR sequence diversity and led to clonal T-cell expansion. The paper describes the monotherapy dose-escalation part (N ≈ 52 patients) of the phase I trial of ivuxolimab. Points the paper makes about the study in general: The antigen specificity of the clonally expanded peripheral T cells was not determined. At doses of 0.1 to 3.0 mg/kg, clonal expansion of both CD4+ and CD8+ blood T cells was observed from baseline to week 6. In the 0.1-3.0 mg/kg groups, partial responders had among the lowest normalized peripheral clonal expansion, particularly in CD8+ T cells. After ivuxolimab, more expanded clones were found on average in CD8+ T cells than in CD4+ T cells. Low levels of normalized T-cell clonal expansion were also shown by some nonresponding patients.

Patients with autoimmune disease history or receiving systemic immunosuppression were excluded from the trial. Peripheral blood for TCR sequencing was drawn from every dose cohort at baseline, at cycle 4 day 1 and at cycle 7 day 1. The samples were drawn from a first-in-human, open-label, multicenter phase I dose-escalation trial of ivuxolimab. The trial enrolled adults with locally advanced or metastatic head and neck squamous cell, hepatocellular, melanoma or renal cell carcinoma. Before TCR sequencing, CD4+ and CD8+ T cells were separately sorted from peripheral blood. Germline trimming amounts to 5 bases on V and 7 bases on J, with 7 as the count of junction bases outside the gene matches. The germline V gene provides CDR1 MNHEY and CDR2 SVGAGI. Its CDR3 holds 14 amino acids, cysteine through phenylalanine. CDR3 DNA only is kept here, 42 bases in frame from base 1. About this clone itself: The target of this receptor is not known. No base-level quality is on record; no much larger clone is a single base apart.

To sequence the TCRbeta CDR3 region, genomic DNA was isolated from the sorted cells. The immunoSEQ Assay was used to sequence the TCRbeta CDR3 regions. This immuneACCESS table, as held by TCRdb, lists in-frame sequences with V and J called but not all clones. Of the missing ones, under half trace to an unresolved V gene in checked studies; the others have no known cause. This sample holds tens of thousands of clones; 80% to 90% were observed only once. Together, the top ten hold less than 2.5% of the sample. The sequence joins TRBV6-5 to TRBJ1-4, and TRBD1 aligns with 7 junction nucleotides. The sequenced sample was CD4+ or CD8+ T cells sorted from blood, obtained in a trial of the OX40 agonist ivuxolimab. The receptor was derived from an adult with an advanced solid tumor such as melanoma, head and neck, liver or kidney cancer. CDR3 loop: CASSDWDSGEKLFF. The sequence in DNA is TGTGCCAGCAGTGATTGGGACAGCGGTGAAAAACTGTTTTTT.